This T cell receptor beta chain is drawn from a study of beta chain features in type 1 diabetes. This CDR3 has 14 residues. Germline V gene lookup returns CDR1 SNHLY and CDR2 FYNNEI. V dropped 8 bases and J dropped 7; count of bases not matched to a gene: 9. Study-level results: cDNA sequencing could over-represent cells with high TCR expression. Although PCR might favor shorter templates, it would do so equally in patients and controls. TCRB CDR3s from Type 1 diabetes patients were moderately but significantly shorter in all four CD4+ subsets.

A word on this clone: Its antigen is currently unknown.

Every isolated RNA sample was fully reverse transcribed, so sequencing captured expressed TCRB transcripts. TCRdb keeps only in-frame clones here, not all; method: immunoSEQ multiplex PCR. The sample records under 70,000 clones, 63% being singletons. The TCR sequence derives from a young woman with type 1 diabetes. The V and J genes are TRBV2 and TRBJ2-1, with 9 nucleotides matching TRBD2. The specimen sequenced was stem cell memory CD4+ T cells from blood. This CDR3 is CASGPRAGGNEQFF. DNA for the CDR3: TGTGCCAGCGGACCTAGGGCGGGAGGGAATGAGCAGTTCTTC.